This T cell receptor beta chain is drawn from a study of T cell repertoires in aging, cancer and after chemotherapy. Turning to the study itself: Donor ages fell into six groups from 30 or younger up to 70 or older.

The template was genomic DNA from peripheral blood, not RNA. Rearranged V-D-J TRB sequences were amplified with a mixed TRB-A/B primer pool. TCRdb redid the calling of the multiplex PCR reads with MiXCR, one entry per CDR3 protein. The sample holds under 3,000 distinct CDR3 sequences, 59% seen once. This CDR3 contains 13 residues. J gave up 5 bases and V 6 bases, and 1 base lay outside the gene matches. The germline V gene has CDR1 MNHEY and CDR2 SVGEGT. Remarks on this clonotype: Its antigen is undetermined.

Study observations and caveats: Rebound thymic output was suggested by rising median generation probability during chemotherapy in each cancer cohort.

V gene TRBV6-2 or TRBV6-3 combines with J gene TRBJ2-3; TRBD2 aligns across 11 bases. This sequence was found in a human donor with a blood cancer. Material for sequencing was blood. CDR3 nucleotides: TGTGCCAGCAGGGGGACTAGCGGAGATACGCAGTATTTT. Amino acid sequence: CASRGTSGDTQYF.